This T cell receptor (beta chain) was recorded in a study of T cell repertoires in ileal Crohn's disease. Regarding the study as a whole: Clonality above 26.8% at surgery always came with endoscopic recurrence.

V lost 0 bases and J 9 bases, leaving 9 bases between the germline ends. The CDR3 extends over 12 amino acids. The germline CDR1 and CDR2 sequences are SGHNT and YYREEE (reference sequence). The time point is: inflamed ileum from the surgical specimen. A remark on this clone: The antigen is unknown.

The table came from immunoSEQ multiplex PCR; TCRdb's copy has only in-frame clones and leaves some out. The sample holds 15,000 to 20,000 clones, more than 75% seen once. The material sequenced was ileal tissue. The receptor comes from an adult with Crohn's disease. The J gene is TRBJ1-2, the V gene TRBV5-4; D unresolved. The CDR3 spells CASSLGTNSYTF. For the CDR3, the DNA is TGTGCCAGCAGCTTGGGGACGAACAGCTACACCTTC.